This T cell receptor (beta chain) emerged from a study of blood T cell repertoires in COVID-19. For the study at large: Sites across the United States, Italy and Spain contributed samples from acute and convalescent COVID-19. The cDNA or gDNA used as material had been derived from T cells, B-cell-depleted T cells, or PBMCs.

In the authors' methods: Counts of nucleated cells, estimated from reference gene primer amplification, were obtained. Here immunoSEQ multiplex PCR was the method, and the copy in TCRdb shows in-frame clones only, minus some. The V and J calls and clone size are taken from that table; D and trimming were inferred from the DNA. The table has just under 250,000 clones, approximately 84% seen once. The sequencing input was peripheral blood. This sequence was found in a young woman who had recovered from COVID-19.

The CDR3 here is CASSSLSGELFF. In nucleotides, the CDR3 is TGTGCCAGCAGCTCTTTATCCGGGGAGCTGTTTTTT. This chain joins TRBV11-2 and TRBJ2-2; D not certain. V lost 4 bases and J lost 6, with 6 bases in between. CDR1 is SGHAT, CDR2 FQNNGV, per germline. The CDR3 covers 12 residues.